The clone carrying this TCR beta chain was observed a single time. Its antigen remains unidentified. It was with 60 Vbeta and 13 Jbeta primers that the PCR ran. The method was immunoSEQ multiplex PCR; TCRdb's version includes in-frame clones alone and lacks a portion of them. Here the sample spans about 67,000 clones, 65% to 70% being singletons. These data originate in a study of cytomegalovirus exposure and HLA in healthy donors. Study results and caveats: A later analysis linked a missense variant in DCLRE1C to the trimming of TCR beta V and J genes.

V lost 4 bases to trimming and J lost 3 bases; unmatched junction nucleotides: 6. CDR1 and CDR2 from the germline V gene are GTSNPN and SVGIG (reference sequence). The CDR3 length is 14 residues. The genes are TRBV30 and TRBJ2-5, with TRBD1 matching over 9 bases. Specimen: PBMCs. The TCR was taken from a woman aged 30 to 39 in good health and CMV-seronegative. The CDR3 protein is CAWTRDRVEETQYF. In nucleotides, the CDR3 is TGTGCCTGGACCCGGGACAGGGTAGAAGAGACCCAGTACTTC. Looking up the rest from reference TRBV30 and TRBJ2-5 gives the full variable domain: SQTIHQWPATLVQPVGSPLSLECTVEGTSNPNLYWYRQAAGRGLQLLFYSVGIGQISSEVPQNLSASRPQDRQFILSSKKLLLSDSGFYLCAWTRDRVEETQYFGPGTRLLVL.